A single sample gave rise to the 30 T cell receptor beta chains below, sequenced in a study of blood T cell repertoires in COVID-19. Clones were sequenced by immunoSEQ multiplex PCR, and TCRdb holds only the in-frame ones, with some missing. In the table there are around 120,000 clones, about 80% of which are singletons. Sequencing was performed on peripheral blood. The source of these receptors is a woman older than 75 with acute or convalescent COVID-19.

V usage is TRBV24-1 and J usage is TRBJ2-1; 12 bases match TRBD1. This CDR3 has 15 residues. The trim removed 6 bases at V and 8 bases at J, leaving 7 bases unmatched. CDR1 is KGHDR, CDR2 SFDVKD, per germline. The DNA of the CDR3 is TGTGCCACCAGTCGACCGGGACAGGGGGCGTATGAGCAGTTCTTC. As protein: CATSRPGQGAYEQFF.

This clone came up many times. The DNA of the CDR3 is TGTGCCAGCAGTGAAGGATCAGGGTGGCGTAACAATCAGCCCCAGCATTTT. This gives the protein CASSEGSGWRNNQPQHF. V is TRBV6-1 and J is TRBJ1-5; possible D gene TRBD1, 5 bases. With 1 base removed from V and 3 bases from J, the gap between germline ends came to 16 bases. The CDR3 spans 17 residues. CDR1 and CDR2 (germline): MNHNS, SASEGT.

The J gene is TRBJ1-1, the V gene TRBV28; 12 positions match TRBD1. CDR1 MDHEN and CDR2 SYDVKM come from the germline V gene. The V gene end was trimmed by 6 bases and the J gene end by 0 bases; junction bases not matched to a gene: 11. This CDR3 is 18 amino acids long. The DNA for the CDR3 is TGTGCCAGCAGACCTCCTTCGGGACAGGGGGCTCTGAACACTGAAGCTTTCTTT. Residues: CASRPPSGQGALNTEAFF.

This clone occurred once. V usage is TRBV5-4 and J usage is TRBJ1-1; 10 positions match TRBD1. CDR3 length equals 14 residues. Trimming removed 3 bases from V and 11 bases from J; junction bases left unmatched: 10. Germline-derived CDR1 and CDR2 are SGHNT and YYREEE (reference sequence). CDR3 in DNA: TGTGCCAGCAGCTGGGACAGGGGCCCCGATGGGGCTTTCTTT. Amino acid sequence: CASSWDRGPDGAFF.

This clone was recorded only once. The genes are TRBV10-3 and TRBJ1-1; D unclear. With 6 bases removed from V and 2 bases from J, the gap between germline ends came to 16 bases. This CDR3 has 15 amino acids. Germline assignment: CDR1 ENHRY and CDR2 SYGVKD. The CDR3 bases are TGTGCCATCAGAGAAACCGGACTCCCAAACACTGAAGCTTTCTTT. Translating gives CAIRETGLPNTEAFF.

Here the CDR3 reads CSVARDLNTEAFF. For the CDR3, the DNA is TGCAGCGTAGCCCGGGATTTGAACACTGAAGCTTTCTTT. The V and J genes are TRBV29-1 and TRBJ1-1, with no clear D. V lost 6 bases and J 0 bases, leaving 11 bases between the germline ends. The CDR3 spans 13 residues. Germline V CDR1 and CDR2: SQVTM, ANQGSEA. Full variable domain (outside the CDR3, taken from reference TRBV29-1 and TRBJ1-1): SAVISQKPSRDICQRGTSLTIQCQVDSQVTMMFWYRQQPGQSLTLIATANQGSEATYESGFVIDKFPISRPNLTFSTLTVSNMSPEDSSIYLCSVARDLNTEAFFGQGTRLTVV.

This rearrangement joins TRBV15 to TRBJ2-6; 9 bases fit TRBD1. Germline values: CDR1 LNHNV, CDR2 YYDKDF (reference sequence). The J segment lost 2 bases and the V segment lost 3 bases, leaving 14 bases of the junction unmatched. This CDR3 has 20 amino acids. The CDR3 region is CATSSATGTGNLAGANVLTF. CDR3 sequence (DNA): TGTGCCACCAGCAGTGCAACAGGGACAGGGAATTTGGCTGGGGCCAACGTCCTGACTTTC.

The rearrangement uses TRBV6-1 and TRBJ2-7; 7 bases fit TRBD2. V lost 0 bases, J lost 0 bases, and 2 bases stayed unmatched. Germline V gene sequence: CDR1 MNHNS, CDR2 SASEGT. The CDR3 spans 15 residues. The CDR3 DNA reads TGTGCCAGCAGTGAAGCGGTAGCGGGCTCCTACGAGCAGTACTTC. It translates to CASSEAVAGSYEQYF.

The chain joins TRBV6-2 or TRBV6-3 to TRBJ1-6, with D possibly matching TRBD1 (6 bases). CDR1 is MNHEY, CDR2 SVGEGT, per germline. This CDR3 has 18 residues. Trimming cost V 0 bases and J 0 bases, with 12 bases left between them. The CDR3 nucleotides read TGTGCCAGCAGTTACTCGAAGGGGACAAGCTCCTATAATTCACCCCTCCACTTT. This gives the protein CASSYSKGTSSYNSPLHF.

This clone has just a few counts. The chain links TRBV19 to TRBJ1-1; maybe TRBD1 (6 bases). The germline V and J ends were trimmed by 5 bases and 0 bases, with 16 bases remaining between them. This CDR3 has 16 residues. Per germline, CDR1 LNHDA and CDR2 SQIVND (reference sequence). The chain's CDR3 is CASSSPYRVVNTEAFF. Written as DNA, the CDR3 is TGTGCCAGTAGTTCCCCATACAGGGTAGTGAACACTGAAGCTTTCTTT. The complete variable domain, with remaining parts taken from reference TRBV19 and TRBJ1-1, reads DGGITQSPKYLFRKEGQNVTLSCEQNLNHDAMYWYRQDPGQGLRLIYYSQIVNDFQKGDIAEGYSVSREKKESFPLTVTSAQKNPTAFYLCASSSPYRVVNTEAFFGQGTRLTVV.

The DNA for the CDR3 is TGTGCCAGCAGCTCCGACAGGGCCCATTCTGGAAACACCATATATTTT. It translates to CASSSDRAHSGNTIYF. The chain employs TRBV7-2 and TRBJ1-3; 7 bases align to TRBD1. The junction had 7 bases not matched to a gene; V was cut back by 4 bases and J by 1 base. CDR1 and CDR2 (germline): SGHTA, FQGNSA. This CDR3 is 16 amino acids long.

This clone was counted a single time. The chain employs TRBV11-2 and TRBJ1-1; D is ambiguous. The CDR3 consists of 14 residues. The germline V gene encodes CDR1 SGHAT and CDR2 FQNNGV. V gave up 0 bases and J gave up 7 bases, with 12 bases separating them. As DNA, the CDR3 is TGTGCCAGCAGCTTAGAGGGGAGATGGGTTGAAGCTTTCTTT. Its translation: CASSLEGRWVEAFF.

The rearrangement links TRBV3-1 (or the pseudogene TRBV3-2) to TRBJ1-1; tentatively, D is TRBD1 (5 bases). Per germline, CDR1 LGHDT and CDR2 YNNKEL (reference sequence). Trimming took off 0 bases at V and 4 bases at J, with 9 bases between the two ends. The CDR3 has 14 amino acids. CDR3 sequence (DNA): TGTGCCAGCAGCCAAGATCACGGGGGCACTGAAGCTTTCTTT. It translates to CASSQDHGGTEAFF.

The chain couples TRBV2 to TRBJ1-3; D not certain. The length of the CDR3 is 12 residues. The ends were cut back, 2 bases at V and 6 bases at J, with 5 bases in the middle. Germline V gene lookup returns CDR1 SNHLY and CDR2 FYNNEI. CDR3 nucleotide sequence: TGTGCCAGCAGTGAACGGGAAAACACCATATATTTT. Translating gives CASSERENTIYF.

The chain joins TRBV27 to TRBJ2-2; possibly TRBD1 for D (6 bases). From germline, CDR1 is MNHEY and CDR2 SMNVEV (reference sequence). With 3 bases removed from V and 0 bases from J, the gap between germline ends came to 8 bases. There are 15 residues in the CDR3. CDR3 region: CASSLDSPNTGELFF. DNA for the CDR3: TGTGCCAGCAGTTTGGACAGTCCGAACACCGGGGAGCTGTTTTTT.

The V call is TRBV30, the J call TRBJ2-7; 9 positions match TRBD1. Losses at the gene ends were 1 base for V and 1 base for J; bases not matched to a gene: 2. This CDR3 contains 14 residues. Germline loops: CDR1 GTSNPN, CDR2 SVGIG (reference sequence). In DNA form, the CDR3 reads TGTGCCTGGAGTGCCGGGACAGGGTCCTACGAGCAGTACTTC. Protein product: CAWSAGTGSYEQYF.

This chain joins TRBV18 and TRBJ1-1; TRBD1 matches 11 bases. This CDR3 has 16 amino acids. V was pared by 4 bases and J by 0 bases, with 4 bases of the junction left unmatched. The germline CDR1 and CDR2 sequences are KGHSH and LQKENI. Written as DNA, the CDR3 is TGTGCCAGCTCACTAGGACAGGGGGCCCTGAACACTGAAGCTTTCTTT. It is translated as CASSLGQGALNTEAFF. The whole variable domain, filled in from reference TRBV18 and TRBJ1-1, reads NAGVMQNPRHLVRRRGQEARLRCSPMKGHSHVYWYRQLPEEGLKFMVYLQKENIIDESGMPKERFSAEFPKEGPSILRIQQVVRGDSAAYFCASSLGQGALNTEAFFGQGTRLTVV.

V and J are TRBV19 and TRBJ1-5, with 8 bases that match TRBD1. CDR1 and CDR2 (germline): LNHDA, SQIVND (reference sequence). The J segment lost 5 bases and the V segment lost 1 base, leaving 4 bases of the junction unmatched. The CDR3 spans 15 residues. The CDR3 nucleotides are TGTGCCAGTAGTATAGGGGGACAGGCCCATCAGCCCCAGCATTTT. As protein: CASSIGGQAHQPQHF.

The chain recombines TRBV6-2 or TRBV6-3 with TRBJ2-2; 7 nucleotides agree with TRBD1. The V and J ends lost 2 bases and 1 base, in that order; junction bases with no gene match: 10. The CDR3 covers 18 residues. Germline V lookup: CDR1 MNHEY, CDR2 SVGEGT. In nucleotides, the CDR3 is TGTGCCAGCAGTTACGGCCGGTCGACAGGGTGGAACACCGGGGAGCTGTTTTTT. The encoded protein is CASSYGRSTGWNTGELFF.

The rearrangement joins TRBV28 to TRBJ2-2; D call uncertain. This CDR3 is built from 15 residues. The V gene's germline CDR1 is MDHEN and CDR2 SYDVKM. Trimming took 3 bases from V and 1 from J, leaving 9 bases between them. CDR3 sequence (DNA): TGTGCCAGCAGTTTTCTGTCAGGGAACACCGGGGAGCTGTTTTTT. Amino acids: CASSFLSGNTGELFF.

This chain connects TRBV29-1 to TRBJ1-1; 8 nucleotides match TRBD1. The CDR3 covers 14 residues. Trimming removed 8 bases from V and 1 base from J; junction bases left unmatched: 9. The germline CDR1 and CDR2 sequences are SQVTM and ANQGSEA. CDR3 loop: CSTTDREKNTEAFF. In DNA form, the CDR3 reads TGCAGCACTACGGACAGGGAGAAGAACACTGAAGCTTTCTTT. Filled out from reference TRBV29-1 and TRBJ1-1, the complete variable domain reads SAVISQKPSRDICQRGTSLTIQCQVDSQVTMMFWYRQQPGQSLTLIATANQGSEATYESGFVIDKFPISRPNLTFSTLTVSNMSPEDSSIYLCSTTDREKNTEAFFGQGTRLTVV.

This sequence joins TRBV5-1 and TRBJ2-1, with D perhaps matching TRBD2 (5 bases). The CDR3 is 13 residues long. Germline CDR1 is SGHRS and CDR2 is YFSETQ. Deletions cut 5 bases from V and 7 bases from J, with 13 bases between. The CDR3 DNA reads as TGCGCCAGCAGGAGGGATGTGGGGAATGAGCAGTTCTTC. Translated, it gives CASRRDVGNEQFF.

The chain is built from TRBV10-1 and TRBJ1-2; D is uncertain. This CDR3 has 13 residues. Germline V gene lookup returns CDR1 WNHNN and CDR2 SYGVQD (reference sequence). V was pared by 6 bases and J by 2 bases, with 10 bases between. The CDR3, as DNA: TGCGCCAGCAGCGAACAGCAGAACTATGGCTACACCTTC. Amino acid sequence: CASSEQQNYGYTF.

V usage is TRBV15 and J usage is TRBJ2-3; 8 bases are shared with TRBD2. The CDR3 totals 14 residues. V dropped 3 bases and J dropped 4; count of bases not matched to a gene: 3. Germline V gene data show CDR1 as LNHNV and CDR2 as YYDKDF (reference sequence). As DNA, the CDR3 is TGTGCCACCAGCAGCGGGGGGGCTTCAGATACGCAGTATTTT. It translates to CATSSGGASDTQYF.

The V gene is TRBV6-2 or TRBV6-3, the J gene TRBJ1-2; possibly TRBD1 for D (6 bases). This CDR3 has 14 amino acids. Germline V gene sequence: CDR1 MNHEY, CDR2 SVGEGT. Trimming shortened V by 5 bases and J by 2 bases, and 12 bases separated the two germline ends. The CDR3 nucleotides read TGTGCCAGCAGTAGACCGACAGGAAACTATGGCTACACCTTC. Amino acid sequence: CASSRPTGNYGYTF.

This clone was seen only a few times. The rearrangement links TRBV28 to TRBJ1-1, with 8 bases matching TRBD1. With 7 bases clipped from V and 0 bases from J, the junction kept 10 bases outside the gene matches. In germline, CDR1 is MDHEN, CDR2 SYDVKM. The CDR3 sequence is 16 residues long. This chain's CDR3 is CASTPGGGVVNTEAFF. CDR3 in DNA: TGTGCCAGCACCCCAGGGGGCGGTGTTGTGAACACTGAAGCTTTCTTT.

The V call is TRBV7-9, the J call TRBJ1-4; D remains ambiguous. This CDR3 is 13 amino acids long. V was shortened by 1 base and J by 10 bases, with 10 bases between the two germline ends. The germline gives CDR1 SEHNR, CDR2 FQNEAQ (reference sequence). CDR3 DNA sequence: TGTGCCAGCAGCTTAGGGCAGGCGGGAAAACTGTTTTTT. It is translated as CASSLGQAGKLFF.

V gene TRBV19 combines with J gene TRBJ1-5; D is uncertain. Germline V CDR1 and CDR2: LNHDA, SQIVND (reference sequence). Trimming left V 5 bases short and J 3 bases short, with 11 bases between. The CDR3 totals 14 residues. For the CDR3, the DNA is TGTGCCAGTAGTCTTCAGGCCTTCAATCAGCCCCAGCATTTT. The encoded protein is CASSLQAFNQPQHF.

The rearrangement joins TRBV5-4 to TRBJ2-5; TRBD2 matches at 9 bases. With 1 base clipped from V and 3 bases from J, the junction kept 4 bases outside the gene matches. The germline V gene has CDR1 SGHNT and CDR2 YYREEE (reference sequence). This CDR3 has 15 amino acids. CDR3 amino acids: CASSLRPSGEETQYF. The CDR3 DNA follows: TGTGCCAGCAGCTTGCGGCCTAGCGGGGAAGAGACCCAGTACTTC.

The chain combines TRBV4-1 with TRBJ1-3; D gene ambiguous. The CDR3 loop spans 14 amino acids. The V gene lost 3 bases and the J gene lost 3 bases, with 9 bases spanning the gap. Per the germline V gene, CDR1 is MGHRA and CDR2 is YSYEKL. The chain's CDR3 is CASSHPGIGNTIYF. CDR3 nucleotide sequence: TGCGCCAGCAGCCATCCGGGTATTGGAAACACCATATATTTT.